This T cell receptor beta chain is from a study of blood T cell repertoires in COVID-19. Germline CDR1 WNHNN, CDR2 SYGVQD (reference sequence). V lost 6 bases, J lost 4 bases, and 15 bases lay in between. The CDR3 sequence is 15 residues long. Profiled with immunoSEQ multiplex PCR; TCRdb holds only in-frame clones, not every one. The repertoire holds roughly 220,000 clones, with approximately 86% as singletons. The chain uses TRBV10-1 and TRBJ2-2, with a weak D call TRBD2 (6 bases). This clonotype was sampled from a woman aged 50 to 60 with COVID-19, enrolled during active disease. Sequenced sample: peripheral blood. CDR3 DNA: TGCGCCAGCAGCCGCAGCGGGTCCCTCACCGGGGAGCTGTTTTTT. This encodes CASSRSGSLTGELFF.